The source of this T cell receptor beta chain is a study of CD8 T cells in ankylosing spondylitis. With 0 bases clipped from V and 5 bases from J, the junction kept 6 bases outside the gene matches. Germline-derived CDR1 and CDR2 are DFQATT and SNEGSKA (reference sequence). CDR3 length: 16 amino acids. As for this clonotype: Its antigen is as yet unknown.

Quantitative barcoded 5'-RACE was used to prepare TCR beta libraries. MiXCR, run by TCRdb on the 5' RACE reads, gives a single entry per CDR3 protein. The data contain 100,000 or so distinct CDR3 sequences, roughly 8.8% of them seen just once; the ten biggest clones take up approximately 30%. Study-level findings and limits: A TCR beta motif of 7 to 9 highly homologous variants seemed to mark ankylosing spondylitis blood. Certain motif variants had earlier appeared in reactive arthritis synovial fluid and blood.

The chain links TRBV20-1 to TRBJ1-6, with 8 bases identical to TRBD1. The source of this sequence is a male donor with ankylosing spondylitis. Sequenced material: blood, either unsorted or a sorted T cell fraction (not recorded which). Here the CDR3 DNA reads TGCAGTGCTAGAGATCCCCTACAGGGGGATAATTCACCCCTCCACTTT. Translated: CSARDPLQGDNSPLHF.